This TCR beta chain was captured in a study of blood T cell repertoires in COVID-19. Study-wide context: The analysed material was cDNA or gDNA that came from T cells, B-cell-depleted T cells, or PBMCs.

This clone was recorded once. The germline gives CDR1 ENHRY, CDR2 SYGVKD. J lost 5 bases, V lost 7 bases, and 10 bases had no gene match. The CDR3 has 15 residues. In the authors' methods: Nucleated cell number was recorded as an estimate derived from reference gene primer amplification. Produced via immunoSEQ multiplex PCR; TCRdb's table is partial and in-frame only. V and J calls and clone size are those listed in that table; D and trimming were worked out from the DNA. The table shows some 45,000 clones, with around 85% occurring only once. Source material: peripheral blood. The clonotype originates from a woman older than 75 with acute or convalescent COVID-19. J is TRBJ2-2 and V is TRBV10-3; 7 bases map to TRBD2. The CDR3 loop reads CAIKDGGRATGELFF. The CDR3 DNA sequence: TGTGCCATCAAAGACGGCGGGAGAGCGACCGGGGAGCTGTTTTTT.